This T cell receptor (beta chain) was sequenced for a study of T-cell memory formation after mild COVID-19. Looking at the study overall: Largely, the TCR clusters proved donor specific.

The CDR3 loop spans 14 amino acids. The germline gives CDR1 MNHEY, CDR2 SVGAGI. V was cut by 7 bases and J by 1 base, with 13 bases left in between. Study conclusions and caveats: Memory cells collected pre-infection included some clones that later responded, suggesting cross-reactive memory joined. Researchers report contracting CD4+ clones mostly in CM and EM, with CD8+ clones in EMRA.

Constant-segment-primed 5'RACE gave TCR alpha and TCR beta cDNA libraries with sample barcodes and UMIs. Each CDR3 protein gets one entry after TCRdb re-called the 5' RACE reads with MiXCR. The repertoire has around 260,000 distinct CDR3 sequences, around 15% of them found once; the top ten carry 22%. This clonotype appeared a few times. Its specificity is not known. This TCR derives from a man aged 18 to 35 who had mild COVID-19 (a few samples of this study predate the infection). Cell type and time point are not known. Sequencing was performed on PBMCs or a T cell subset sorted from them (not recorded which). The chain is built from TRBV6-5 and TRBJ1-1, with D maybe TRBD1 (5 bases). The CDR3 DNA sequence: TGTGCCAGCATCAGGCACGGGGCGAACACTGAAGCTTTCTTT. Amino acids: CASIRHGANTEAFF.